The 9 T cell receptor beta chains listed next were all sequenced from one sample in a study of T cell repertoires in cytomegalovirus infection (dated by TCRdb to about 2019). These receptors have no identified antigens. The treatment or condition label, as the study defines it: in vitro stimulation with specific CMV peptide epitopes to enrich CMV-specific T cells. Reads for this sample came from an Illumina HiSeq 1500. The public reads were run again by TCRdb, first through fastp at Q25 and then through MiXCR, and only productive beta chains were kept. Identical CDR3 protein sequences are pooled into one entry, listed with their most common genes and DNA. The sample table shows about 770,000 distinct CDR3 sequences, and about 27% are seen once. Clones ranked in the top ten supply roughly 14% of the sample. Specimen: cultured CD8+ T cells from PBMCs, collected from culture after CMV antigen stimulation. The receptors originated from a human donor in good health (CMV status not recorded). Some clones in this sample may be carry-over from other donors' samples.

This clonotype has just a few counts. This sequence joins TRBV24-1 and TRBJ1-2, with TRBD1 matching 9 bases. V shed 0 bases and J 5 bases; nucleotides not matched to a gene: 9. The CDR3 extends over 17 amino acids. CDR1 is KGHDR and CDR2 is SFDVKD in the germline V gene. The CDR3 loop is CATSDLRDRAVPYGYTF. CDR3 sequence (DNA): TGTGCCACCAGTGATTTGAGGGACAGGGCCGTCCCGTATGGCTACACCTTC.

The rearrangement joins TRBV6-1 to TRBJ1-1, with D maybe TRBD1 (5 bases). The CDR3 is 14 amino acids. Looked up from germline, CDR1 is MNHNS and CDR2 is SASEGT. The V and J ends lost 5 bases and 7 bases respectively, with 17 bases between them. The CDR3 region is CASSTHRGESEAFF. CDR3 coding DNA: TGTGCCAGCAGTACCCACCGGGGGGAGAGTGAAGCTTTCTTT.

This chain joins TRBV27 and TRBJ1-2, with TRBD1 as a possible D gene (5 bases). The CDR3 runs to 14 residues. V lost 7 bases and J 4 bases, leaving 16 bases between the germline ends. Germline V gene sequence: CDR1 MNHEY, CDR2 SMNVEV (reference sequence). The CDR3 bases are TGTGCCAGCACCAAGCAGGGCGGGAGCTATGGCTACACCTTC. Its protein product is CASTKQGGSYGYTF.

This clonotype was detected a few times. The gene calls are TRBV15 and TRBJ1-2, with D possibly being TRBD1 (5 bases). This CDR3 comprises 15 residues. The germline V gene has CDR1 LNHNV and CDR2 YYDKDF (reference sequence). V lost 3 bases and J lost 6, with 17 bases in between. CDR3 in amino acids: CATSRGGGIRDGYTF. The CDR3 coding sequence is TGTGCCACCAGCAGGGGCGGGGGAATCCGCGATGGCTACACCTTC.

The chain recombines TRBV27 with TRBJ1-3, with D uncertain. V dropped 0 bases and J dropped 3 bases, with 6 bases sitting between them. This CDR3 spans 14 amino acids. CDR1 MNHEY and CDR2 SMNVEV come from the germline V gene (reference sequence). For the CDR3, the DNA is TGTGCCAGCAGTTTATCGGGTCTTGGAAACACCATATATTTT. This codes for CASSLSGLGNTIYF.

This clonotype was counted ten times or more. The V and J genes are TRBV11-2 and TRBJ1-6; TRBD1 matches at 9 bases. Trimming at V came to 6 bases and at J to 8 bases, leaving 5 bases not matched to a gene. This CDR3 region has 14 residues. The germline gives CDR1 SGHAT, CDR2 FQNNGV. The CDR3: CASRNTGGDSPLHF. The DNA for the CDR3 is TGTGCCAGCAGAAACACAGGGGGCGATTCACCCCTCCACTTT.

The chain has TRBV6-2 or TRBV6-3 and TRBJ2-3, with 13 positions matching TRBD2. Germline assignment: CDR1 MNHEY and CDR2 SVGEGT. CDR3 length: 17 residues. The ends lost 2 bases at V and 4 bases at J; junction bases unmatched: 6. CDR3 nucleotide sequence: TGTGCCAGCAGTTACCGAACTAGCGGGGGGGCCGCAGATACGCAGTATTTT. Its translation is CASSYRTSGGAADTQYF.

Many counts were recorded for this clonotype. The V call is TRBV12-3 or TRBV12-4, the J call TRBJ2-1; D is uncertain. V lost 3 bases, J lost 7 bases, and 22 bases lay in between. The CDR3 consists of 17 residues. The CDR3 sequence is CASSFLFTERPTNEQFF. The CDR3 DNA is TGTGCCAGCAGTTTTTTATTTACAGAACGTCCTACTAATGAGCAGTTCTTC.

At least ten counts were recorded for this clonotype. The chain recombines TRBV7-8 with TRBJ2-3, with 8 bases identical to TRBD2. J gave up 2 bases and V 1 base, and 5 bases lay outside the gene matches. Germline values: CDR1 SGHVS, CDR2 FQNEAQ. The CDR3 length is 16 residues. The CDR3 is CASSLGTSRYTDTQYF. In DNA form, the CDR3 reads TGTGCCAGCAGCTTAGGGACTAGCAGGTACACAGATACGCAGTATTTT.